This T cell receptor beta chain came from a study of CD8+CD57+ T cells in acquired aplastic anemia. Background on the study: CD4+ and CD8+ cells, once sorted, gave DNA averaging roughly 3.4 ug.

Study-wide points: Common to patients and controls were twenty-nine CD8+ CDR3 sequences. Controls and patients did not differ significantly in CD8+ Simpson's diversity.

Genomic DNA was employed as the template in profiling TCR beta VDJ and CDR3. TCRdb analysed the reads with MiXCR anew, one entry per CDR3 protein. The data hold 74,000 or so distinct CDR3 sequences, with almost 55% observed a single time. On this clonotype: What it binds is not known.

Germline V CDR1 and CDR2: SGHRS, YFSETQ. This CDR3 is built from 15 residues. V was pared by 5 bases and J by 1 base, with 15 bases between. This clonotype originated in a human donor in good health, serving as a control. The chain employs TRBV5-1 and TRBJ1-2; D unresolved. Sequenced material: sorted CD4+, CD8+, or CD8+CD57+ T cells (not recorded which) from PBMCs. CDR3 in DNA: TGCGCCAGCAGACCTGGCGAGTCAATTAACTATGGCTACACCTTC. It yields the protein CASRPGESINYGYTF.